This TCR beta chain was captured by sequencing in a study of T-cell memory formation after mild COVID-19. Study information: TCR clustering was largely donor specific. General study findings and limits: A second wave expanding day 15 to 37 was CD4+-biased; contracting clones were balanced. Several responding clones turned up in pre-infection memory, indicating that cross-reactive memory may have taken part.

Per the germline V gene, CDR1 is KGHDR and CDR2 is SFDVKD. CDR3 size: 16 residues. The V end was cut by 0 bases, the J end by 2 bases, with 11 bases between. The sample holds a few counts of this clonotype. The antigen is undetermined. TCRdb redid the calling of the 5' RACE reads with MiXCR, one entry per CDR3 protein. The table has a few hundred thousand distinct CDR3 sequences, about 24% seen once; the top ten hold 8.5% to 9%. This TCR derives from an adult woman who had mild COVID-19 (a few samples of this study predate the infection). Cell type and time point are not known. The sequenced material came from PBMCs or a T cell subset sorted from them (not recorded which). This chain links TRBV24-1 with TRBJ2-3; no clear D gene. CDR3 coding DNA: TGTGCCACCAGTGATTTGGTCGGACCGAACACAGATACGCAGTATTTT. Its translation: CATSDLVGPNTDTQYF.